Presented here are 21 T cell receptor beta chains from one specimen sequenced in a study of beta chain features in type 1 diabetes. The authors reverse transcribed all of the isolated RNA, so sequencing captured expressed TCRB transcripts. Using immunoSEQ multiplex PCR, the repertoire was profiled, and TCRdb retains in-frame clones only, with some absent. The table shows 200,000 to 250,000 clones, with under 70% occurring only once. Source material: naive CD4+ T cells from blood. The receptors stem from a man aged 25 to 45 in good health.

In this sample, this clone turned up a few times. V gene TRBV30 combines with J gene TRBJ1-6; D is unresolved. V was clipped by 4 bases and J by 5 bases, with 9 bases between them. The germline CDR1 and CDR2 sequences are GTSNPN and SVGIG (reference sequence). This CDR3 comprises 13 residues. The CDR3 bases are TGTGCCTGGAAAGGCGGGAATAATTCACCCCTCCACTTT. It translates to CAWKGGNNSPLHF.

V usage is TRBV9 and J usage is TRBJ1-1, with D possibly TRBD1 on 5 matching bases. V was shortened by 3 bases and J by 1 base, with 7 bases between the two germline ends. Germline V gene lookup returns CDR1 SGDLS and CDR2 YYNGEE. CDR3 length equals 13 residues. CDR3 loop: CASSATGNTEAFF. Written as DNA, the CDR3 is TGTGCCAGCAGCGCAACAGGGAACACTGAAGCTTTCTTT.

This clone was seen a few times. The rearrangement joins TRBV7-9 to TRBJ2-6; 8 nucleotides agree with TRBD1. CDR3 size: 17 residues. The V and J ends lost 5 bases and 0 bases, in that order; junction bases with no gene match: 6. Germline V gene data show CDR1 as SEHNR and CDR2 as FQNEAQ (reference sequence). DNA for the CDR3: TGTGCCAGCAGCCATGGACAGGGAACCTCTGGGGCCAACGTCCTGACTTTC. As protein: CASSHGQGTSGANVLTF.

The chain links TRBV6-1 to TRBJ2-6; 7 positions agree with TRBD1. Germline V gene sequence: CDR1 MNHNS, CDR2 SASEGT. The ends lost 8 bases at V and 0 bases at J; junction bases unmatched: 4. This CDR3 spans 15 amino acids. CDR3 region: CASRTGASGANVLTF. Here the CDR3 DNA reads TGTGCCAGCCGGACAGGCGCCTCTGGGGCCAACGTCCTGACTTTC.

The J gene is TRBJ2-2, the V gene TRBV15; D remains ambiguous. The CDR3 extends over 14 amino acids. Germline V CDR1 and CDR2: LNHNV, YYDKDF (reference sequence). V was trimmed by 0 bases and J by 1 base, leaving 3 bases between them. This CDR3 reads CATSRDLNTGELFF. The CDR3 DNA reads TGTGCCACCAGCAGAGATCTGAACACCGGGGAGCTGTTTTTT.

This chain links TRBV30 with TRBJ1-2; 9 bases line up with TRBD1. This CDR3 is 12 amino acids long. The V gene end was trimmed by 3 bases and the J gene end by 11 bases; junction bases not matched to a gene: 7. Germline V gene data show CDR1 as GTSNPN and CDR2 as SVGIG (reference sequence). The CDR3 DNA reads as TGTGCCTGGAGGGGACAGGGTCTAGGATACACCTTC. It codes for CAWRGQGLGYTF.

The chain carries TRBV7-9 and TRBJ2-1; 12 nucleotides agree with TRBD2. V lost 1 base to trimming and J lost 9 bases; unmatched junction nucleotides: 4. Germline assignment: CDR1 SEHNR and CDR2 FQNEAQ (reference sequence). This CDR3 region has 15 residues. DNA of the CDR3: TGTGCCAGCAGCTTAGAACTAGCGGGAGGACTTGAGCAGTTCTTC. This translates into CASSLELAGGLEQFF.

The V and J genes are TRBV30 and TRBJ2-4; tentatively, D is TRBD1 (6 bases). Germline CDR1 and CDR2: GTSNPN and SVGIG (reference sequence). V was clipped by 0 bases and J by 0 bases, with 12 bases between them. The CDR3 covers 16 residues. The CDR3 spells CAWSVKGVLAKNIQYF. CDR3 DNA: TGTGCCTGGAGTGTAAAGGGGGTACTAGCCAAAAACATTCAGTACTTC.

The sample holds a few counts of this clone. This chain joins TRBV30 and TRBJ2-7; D is uncertain. Trimming removed 2 bases at V and 1 base at J, with 9 bases between. The CDR3 length is 13 residues. CDR1 GTSNPN and CDR2 SVGIG come from the germline V gene (reference sequence). Written as DNA, the CDR3 is TGTGCCTGGAGTAAAGGCAGGTCCTACGAGCAGTACTTC. Its translation: CAWSKGRSYEQYF.

V and J are TRBV11-2 and TRBJ1-1; TRBD1 is a possible D gene (5 bases). This CDR3 is built from 15 residues. CDR1 and CDR2 (germline): SGHAT, FQNNGV. Deletions cut 2 bases from V and 0 bases from J, with 10 bases between. This CDR3 reads CASSLRGALNTEAFF. CDR3 bases: TGTGCCAGCAGCTTAAGAGGGGCCCTGAACACTGAAGCTTTCTTT.

J is TRBJ2-3 and V is TRBV6-6, with D possibly matching TRBD1 (5 bases). This CDR3 comprises 12 residues. Trimming shortened V by 5 bases and J by 6 bases, and 9 bases separated the two germline ends. The germline V gene has CDR1 MNHNY and CDR2 SVGAGI (reference sequence). The CDR3 reads CASSVGVDTQYF. Written as DNA, the CDR3 is TGTGCCAGCAGTGTAGGGGTTGATACGCAGTATTTT.

V gene TRBV29-1 combines with J gene TRBJ2-2, with 10 positions matching TRBD1. The CDR3 consists of 14 residues. From germline, CDR1 is SQVTM and CDR2 ANQGSEA. Trimming took 6 bases from V and 0 from J; bases not matched to a gene: 1. The CDR3 sequence: CSVGTGANTGELFF. Written as DNA, the CDR3 is TGCAGCGTCGGGACAGGGGCGAACACCGGGGAGCTGTTTTTT.

CDR3 DNA sequence: TGTGCCAGCAGTGGACGGGTATACAATGAGCAGTTCTTC. This translates into CASSGRVYNEQFF. The chain combines TRBV25-1 with TRBJ2-1; unclear D gene. V lost 4 bases to trimming and J lost 4 bases, with 8 bases between them. CDR3 size: 13 residues. Germline CDR1 reads MGHDK; CDR2 reads SYGVNS.

CDR3 sequence: CATAPGGRGNQPQHF. The CDR3 nucleotides are TGTGCCACCGCTCCAGGGGGCAGGGGCAATCAGCCCCAGCATTTT. V usage is TRBV30 and J usage is TRBJ1-5; 8 nucleotides line up with TRBD1. The CDR3 runs to 15 residues. CDR1 is GTSNPN and CDR2 is SVGIG in the germline V gene (reference sequence). V lost 8 bases and J lost 2; bases outside the gene matches: 11.

This clone was detected only a few times. The rearrangement joins TRBV29-1 to TRBJ1-2; D is possibly TRBD1 (6 bases). V was shortened by 0 bases and J by 4 bases, with 15 bases between the two germline ends. Per the germline V gene, CDR1 is SQVTM and CDR2 is ANQGSEA. CDR3 length: 15 amino acids. The CDR3 region has the DNA TGCAGCGTTGAAGATCTTCGACAGGAGGGCTATGGCTACACCTTC. Amino acids: CSVEDLRQEGYGYTF.

The chain links TRBV30 to TRBJ1-2; D is ambiguous. From germline, CDR1 is GTSNPN and CDR2 SVGIG (reference sequence). The CDR3 runs 11 residues. The ends were cut back, 4 bases at V and 7 bases at J, with 10 bases in the middle. CDR3 nucleotides: TGTGCCTGGACCAGAGGTGGTGGCTACACCTTC. Protein sequence: CAWTRGGGYTF.

The chain combines TRBV2 with TRBJ1-2; TRBD1 is a possible D gene (6 bases). This CDR3 contains 15 residues. Trimming removed 0 bases at V and 5 bases at J, with 13 bases between. Per germline, CDR1 SNHLY and CDR2 FYNNEI. The CDR3 DNA sequence: TGTGCCAGCAGTGAAGCGGGGGCAGGGGTATATGGCTACACCTTC. Translated: CASSEAGAGVYGYTF.

This clone was counted only a few times. This rearrangement joins TRBV19 to TRBJ2-5, with 10 bases matching TRBD1. V dropped 3 bases and J dropped 5; count of bases not matched to a gene: 0. The CDR3 loop spans 13 amino acids. Germline-derived CDR1 and CDR2 are LNHDA and SQIVND (reference sequence). Here the CDR3 reads CASSMGQGETQYF. For the CDR3, the DNA is TGTGCCAGTAGTATGGGACAGGGGGAGACCCAGTACTTC.

This chain links TRBV5-4 with TRBJ1-5, with TRBD1 matching over 7 bases. J gave up 6 bases and V 4 bases, and 7 bases lay outside the gene matches. Germline values: CDR1 SGHNT, CDR2 YYREEE (reference sequence). The CDR3 covers 14 residues. CDR3 DNA: TGTGCCAGCAGCCCGGGGACAGCGGGTCAGCCCCAGCATTTT. Translation gives CASSPGTAGQPQHF.

The chain is built from TRBV10-3 and TRBJ2-6, with D unresolved. V was pared by 4 bases and J by 0 bases, with 4 bases between. Looked up from germline, CDR1 is ENHRY and CDR2 is SYGVKD. The CDR3 has 14 amino acids. DNA for the CDR3: TGTGCCATCAGTGCAGACTCTGGGGCCAACGTCCTGACTTTC. It yields the protein CAISADSGANVLTF.

The V call is TRBV30, the J call TRBJ1-5; D remains ambiguous. V was clipped by 1 base and J by 1 base, with 8 bases between them. The germline gives CDR1 GTSNPN, CDR2 SVGIG (reference sequence). The CDR3 is made up of 14 amino acids. The CDR3 DNA is TGTGCCTGGAGTGAGACTGAGAGCAATCAGCCCCAGCATTTT. It encodes CAWSETESNQPQHF.